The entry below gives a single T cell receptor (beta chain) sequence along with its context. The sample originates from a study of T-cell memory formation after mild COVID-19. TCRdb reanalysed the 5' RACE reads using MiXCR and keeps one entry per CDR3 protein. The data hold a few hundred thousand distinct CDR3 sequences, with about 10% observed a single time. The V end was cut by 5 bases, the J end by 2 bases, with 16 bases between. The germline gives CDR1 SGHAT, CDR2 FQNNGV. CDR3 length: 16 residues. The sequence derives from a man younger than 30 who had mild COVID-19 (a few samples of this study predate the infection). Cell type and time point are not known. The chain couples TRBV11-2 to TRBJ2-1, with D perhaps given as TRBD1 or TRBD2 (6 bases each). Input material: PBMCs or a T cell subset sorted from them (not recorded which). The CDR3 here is CASSPKGGIPYNEQFF. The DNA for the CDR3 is TGTGCCAGCAGCCCCAAAGGGGGGATCCCCTACAATGAGCAGTTCTTC.